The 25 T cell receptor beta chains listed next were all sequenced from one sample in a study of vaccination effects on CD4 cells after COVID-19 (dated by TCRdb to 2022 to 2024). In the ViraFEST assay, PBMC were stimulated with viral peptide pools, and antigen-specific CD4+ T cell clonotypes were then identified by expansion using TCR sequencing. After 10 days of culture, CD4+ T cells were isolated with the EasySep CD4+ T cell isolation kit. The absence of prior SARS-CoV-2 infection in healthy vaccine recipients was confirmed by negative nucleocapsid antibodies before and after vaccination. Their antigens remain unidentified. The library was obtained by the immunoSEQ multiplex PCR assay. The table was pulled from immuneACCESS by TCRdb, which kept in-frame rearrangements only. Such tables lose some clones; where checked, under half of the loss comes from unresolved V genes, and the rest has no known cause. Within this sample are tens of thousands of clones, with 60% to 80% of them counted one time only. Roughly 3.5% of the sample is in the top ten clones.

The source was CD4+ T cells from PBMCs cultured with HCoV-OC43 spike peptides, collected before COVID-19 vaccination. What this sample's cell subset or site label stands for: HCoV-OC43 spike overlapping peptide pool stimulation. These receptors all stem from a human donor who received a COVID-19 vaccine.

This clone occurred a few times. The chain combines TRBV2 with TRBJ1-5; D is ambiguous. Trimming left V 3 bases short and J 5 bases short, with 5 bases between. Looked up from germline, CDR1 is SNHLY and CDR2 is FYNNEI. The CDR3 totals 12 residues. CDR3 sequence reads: CASSERDQPQHF. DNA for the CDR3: TGTGCCAGCAGTGAGAGGGATCAGCCCCAGCATTTT.

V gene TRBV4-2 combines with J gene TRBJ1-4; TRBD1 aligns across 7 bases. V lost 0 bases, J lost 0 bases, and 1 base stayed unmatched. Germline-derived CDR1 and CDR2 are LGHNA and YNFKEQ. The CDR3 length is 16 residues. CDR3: CASSQDTGATNEKLFF. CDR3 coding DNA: TGTGCCAGCAGCCAAGACACAGGGGCAACTAATGAAAAACTGTTTTTT.

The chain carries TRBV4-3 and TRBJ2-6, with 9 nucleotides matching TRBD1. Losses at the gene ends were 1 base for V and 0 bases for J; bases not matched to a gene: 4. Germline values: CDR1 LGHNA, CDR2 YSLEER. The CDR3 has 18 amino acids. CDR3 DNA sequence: TGCGCCAGCAGCCAAGGGACAGGGGTTGTCTCTGGGGCCAACGTCCTGACTTTC. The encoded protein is CASSQGTGVVSGANVLTF.

CDR3: CASSTGQGEGYTF. The CDR3 DNA is TGCGCCAGCAGCACCGGACAGGGAGAGGGCTACACCTTC. V usage is TRBV5-1 and J usage is TRBJ1-2; 8 bases align to TRBD1. This CDR3 is built from 13 residues. With V trimmed by 4 bases and J by 8 bases, 7 bases remained unmatched. CDR1 is SGHRS and CDR2 is YFSETQ in the germline V gene.

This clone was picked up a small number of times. CDR3 bases: TGTGCCAGCAGCCCCAGGGCCCCTGAAGCTTTCTTT. This encodes CASSPRAPEAFF. This chain joins TRBV6-2 or TRBV6-3 and TRBJ1-1; tentative D call: TRBD1 (5 bases). Trimming took off 6 bases at V and 6 bases at J, with 11 bases between the two ends. The germline V gene has CDR1 MNHEY and CDR2 SVGEGT. There are 12 residues in the CDR3.

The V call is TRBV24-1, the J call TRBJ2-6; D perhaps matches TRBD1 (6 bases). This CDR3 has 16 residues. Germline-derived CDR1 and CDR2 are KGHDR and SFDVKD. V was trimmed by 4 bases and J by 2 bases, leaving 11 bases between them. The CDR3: CATSEPTGPGANVLTF. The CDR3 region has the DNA TGTGCCACCAGTGAACCTACAGGGCCTGGGGCCAACGTCCTGACTTTC.

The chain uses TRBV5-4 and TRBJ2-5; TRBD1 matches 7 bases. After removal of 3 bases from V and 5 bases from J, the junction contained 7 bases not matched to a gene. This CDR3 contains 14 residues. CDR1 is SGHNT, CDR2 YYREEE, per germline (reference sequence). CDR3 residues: CASSSTGMTETQYF. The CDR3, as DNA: TGTGCCAGCAGCTCGACAGGGATGACGGAGACCCAGTACTTC.

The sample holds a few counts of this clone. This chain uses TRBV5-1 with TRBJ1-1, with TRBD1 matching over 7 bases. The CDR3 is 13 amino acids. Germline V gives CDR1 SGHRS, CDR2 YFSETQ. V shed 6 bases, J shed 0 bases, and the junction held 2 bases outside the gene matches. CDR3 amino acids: CASTTGMNTEAFF. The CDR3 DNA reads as TGCGCCAGCACGACAGGGATGAACACTGAAGCTTTCTTT.

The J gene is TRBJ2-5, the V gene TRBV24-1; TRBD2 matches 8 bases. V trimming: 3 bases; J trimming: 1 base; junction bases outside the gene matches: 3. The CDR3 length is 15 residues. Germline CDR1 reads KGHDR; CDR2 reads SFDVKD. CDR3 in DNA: TGTGCCACCAGTGATCCGGCGGGGGGCCAAGAGACCCAGTACTTC. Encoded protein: CATSDPAGGQETQYF.

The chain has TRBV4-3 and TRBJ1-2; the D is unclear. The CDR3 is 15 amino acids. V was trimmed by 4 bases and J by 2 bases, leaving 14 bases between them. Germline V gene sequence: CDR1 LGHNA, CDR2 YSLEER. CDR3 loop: CASSLSWEPNYGYTF. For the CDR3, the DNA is TGCGCCAGCAGCCTATCGTGGGAGCCAAACTATGGCTACACCTTC.

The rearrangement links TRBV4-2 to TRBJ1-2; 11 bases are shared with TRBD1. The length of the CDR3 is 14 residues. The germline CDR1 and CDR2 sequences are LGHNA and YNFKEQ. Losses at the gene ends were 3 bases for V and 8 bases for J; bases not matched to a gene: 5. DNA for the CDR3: TGTGCCAGCAGCCAGAGGGGACAGGGGGAGGGCTACACCTTC. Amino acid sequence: CASSQRGQGEGYTF.

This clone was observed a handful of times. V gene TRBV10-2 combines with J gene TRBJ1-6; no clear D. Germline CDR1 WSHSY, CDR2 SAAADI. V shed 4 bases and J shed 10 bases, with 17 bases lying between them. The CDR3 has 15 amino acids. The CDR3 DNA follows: TGCGCCAGCAGTGTATCCCCTGAGGGAAGGTCACCCCTCCACTTT. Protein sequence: CASSVSPEGRSPLHF.

The chain's CDR3 is CASSFDGYQPQHF. CDR3 in DNA: TGTGCCAGCAGTTTCGACGGGTATCAGCCCCAGCATTTT. The J gene is TRBJ1-5, the V gene TRBV12-3 or TRBV12-4; D gene uncertain. The CDR3 runs to 13 residues. Trimming took off 3 bases at V and 5 bases at J, with 8 bases between the two ends.

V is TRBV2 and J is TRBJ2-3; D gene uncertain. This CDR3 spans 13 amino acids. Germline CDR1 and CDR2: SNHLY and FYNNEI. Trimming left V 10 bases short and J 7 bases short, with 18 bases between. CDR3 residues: CATISNGLNTQYF. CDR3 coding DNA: TGTGCCACCATCAGTAACGGCTTGAATACGCAGTATTTT.

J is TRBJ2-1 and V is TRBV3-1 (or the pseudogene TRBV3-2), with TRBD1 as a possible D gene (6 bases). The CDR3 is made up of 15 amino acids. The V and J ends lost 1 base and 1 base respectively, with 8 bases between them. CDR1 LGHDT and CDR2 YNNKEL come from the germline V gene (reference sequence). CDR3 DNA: TGTGCCAGCAGCCAAGGGACAGATTCCTACAATGAGCAGTTCTTC. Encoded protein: CASSQGTDSYNEQFF.

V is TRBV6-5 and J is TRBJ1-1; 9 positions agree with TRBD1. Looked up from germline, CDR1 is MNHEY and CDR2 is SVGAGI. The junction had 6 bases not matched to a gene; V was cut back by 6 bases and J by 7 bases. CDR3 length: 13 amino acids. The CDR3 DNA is TGTGCCAGCAGGTTCCGACAGGGGGGTGAAGCTTTCTTT. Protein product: CASRFRQGGEAFF.

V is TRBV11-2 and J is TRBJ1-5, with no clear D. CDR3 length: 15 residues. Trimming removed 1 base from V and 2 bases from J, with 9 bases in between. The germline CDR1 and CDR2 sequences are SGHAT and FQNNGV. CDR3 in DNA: TGTGCCAGCAGCTTAGGGGCTGGCGGCAATCAGCCCCAGCATTTT. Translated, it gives CASSLGAGGNQPQHF.

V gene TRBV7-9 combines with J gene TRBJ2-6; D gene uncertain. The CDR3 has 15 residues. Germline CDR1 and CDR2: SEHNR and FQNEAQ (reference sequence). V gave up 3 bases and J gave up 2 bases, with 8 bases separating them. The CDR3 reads CASSFVSPGANVLTF. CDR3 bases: TGTGCCAGCAGCTTCGTGTCCCCTGGGGCCAACGTCCTGACTTTC.

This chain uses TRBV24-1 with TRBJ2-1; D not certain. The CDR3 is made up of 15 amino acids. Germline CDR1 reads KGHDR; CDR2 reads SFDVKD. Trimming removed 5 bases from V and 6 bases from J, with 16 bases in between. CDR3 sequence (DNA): TGTGCCACCAGTGTCCCCCTCGACGGTTCCAATGAGCAGTTCTTC. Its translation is CATSVPLDGSNEQFF.

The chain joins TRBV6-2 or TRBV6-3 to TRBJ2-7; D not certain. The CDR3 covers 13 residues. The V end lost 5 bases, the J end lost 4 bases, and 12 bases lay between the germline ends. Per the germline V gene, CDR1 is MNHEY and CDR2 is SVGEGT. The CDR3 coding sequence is TGTGCCAGCAGTCCCCTCACAAGGTACGAGCAGTACGTC. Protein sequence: CASSPLTRYEQYV.

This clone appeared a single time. The CDR3 DNA reads TGTGCCTGGAGTGTTAGCGGAGAGACCCAGTACTTC. Protein sequence: CAWSVSGETQYF. The rearrangement joins TRBV30 to TRBJ2-5, with D perhaps TRBD2 (6 bases). The CDR3 length is 12 residues. With 0 bases removed from V and 4 bases from J, the gap between germline ends came to 6 bases. Germline V lookup: CDR1 GTSNPN, CDR2 SVGIG (reference sequence).

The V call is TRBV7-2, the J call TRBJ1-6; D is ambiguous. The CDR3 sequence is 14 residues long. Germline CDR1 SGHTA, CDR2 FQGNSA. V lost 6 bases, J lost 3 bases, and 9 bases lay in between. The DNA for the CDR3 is TGTGCCAGCAGGACGGACGGCTATAATTCACCCCTCCACTTT. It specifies CASRTDGYNSPLHF.

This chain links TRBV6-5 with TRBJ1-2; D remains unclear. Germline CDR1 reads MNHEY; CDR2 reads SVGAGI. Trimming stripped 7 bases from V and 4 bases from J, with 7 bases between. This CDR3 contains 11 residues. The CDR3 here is CASTNSYGYTF. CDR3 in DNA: TGTGCCAGCACCAATAGCTATGGCTACACCTTC.

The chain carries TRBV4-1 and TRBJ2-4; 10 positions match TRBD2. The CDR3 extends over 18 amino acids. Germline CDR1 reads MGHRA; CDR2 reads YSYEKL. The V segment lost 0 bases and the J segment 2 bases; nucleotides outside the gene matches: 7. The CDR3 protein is CASSQDRSGGAPKNIQYF. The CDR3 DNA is TGCGCCAGCAGCCAAGATAGGAGCGGGGGGGCCCCCAAAAACATTCAGTACTTC.

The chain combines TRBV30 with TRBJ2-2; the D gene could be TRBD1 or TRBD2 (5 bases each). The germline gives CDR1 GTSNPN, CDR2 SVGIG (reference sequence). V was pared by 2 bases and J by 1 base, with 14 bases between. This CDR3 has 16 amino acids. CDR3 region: CAWSITGTGNTGELFF. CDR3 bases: TGTGCCTGGAGTATTACCGGGACGGGGAACACCGGGGAGCTGTTTTTT.